The present T cell receptor beta chain was sequenced within a study of shared clonotypes between healthy human individuals. Points from the study as a whole: In the sorted subsets, rarefaction showed sequencing was incomplete despite large depth. Against clonotypes common to all four donors, non-shared ones had lower generation probabilities. Larger richness was generally estimated for naive than memory subsets.

This table comes from immunoSEQ multiplex PCR, and its TCRdb copy is limited to in-frame clones, with some not included. Counted here are approximately 1.5 million clones, approximately 98.5% occurring once; the ten biggest clones make up roughly 0.36%. With respect to this clone: Its antigen is unidentified.

V was trimmed by 1 base and J by 2 bases, leaving 12 bases between them. Germline CDR1 and CDR2: SGHDT and YYEEEE. The CDR3 runs to 16 residues. Each sample came from a Caucasian adult donor living in Nashville, Tennessee. The rearrangement joins TRBV5-6 to TRBJ2-2; TRBD2 might be the D (5 bases). The sequenced sample was naive CD4+ T cells sorted from blood. The subset: CD45RA+ positively selected. This receptor was taken from a man aged 25 to 40 in good health. The CDR3 spells CASSLLSAINTGELFF. CDR3 sequence (DNA): TGTGCCAGCAGCTTGCTTAGCGCAATAAACACCGGGGAGCTGTTTTTT.